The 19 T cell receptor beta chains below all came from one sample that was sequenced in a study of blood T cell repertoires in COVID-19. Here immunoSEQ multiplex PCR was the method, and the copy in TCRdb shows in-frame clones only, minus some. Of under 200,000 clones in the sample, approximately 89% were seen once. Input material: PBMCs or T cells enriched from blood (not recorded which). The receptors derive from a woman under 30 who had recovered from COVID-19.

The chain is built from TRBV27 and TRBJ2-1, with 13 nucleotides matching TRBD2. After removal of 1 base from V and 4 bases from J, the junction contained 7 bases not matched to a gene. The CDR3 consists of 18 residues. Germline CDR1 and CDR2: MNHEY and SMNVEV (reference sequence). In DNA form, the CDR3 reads TGTGCCAGCAGTTTATGGACTAGCGGGAGTAGCCTTTACAATGAGCAGTTCTTC. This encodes CASSLWTSGSSLYNEQFF.

Here the CDR3 reads CASSQADRNSYEQYF. CDR3 nucleotides: TGCGCCAGCAGCCAAGCCGACAGAAACTCCTACGAGCAGTACTTC. V and J are TRBV4-3 and TRBJ2-7, with D maybe TRBD1 (5 bases). Germline V gene lookup returns CDR1 LGHNA and CDR2 YSLEER. Trimming stripped 1 base from V and 0 bases from J, with 10 bases between. The CDR3 consists of 15 residues.

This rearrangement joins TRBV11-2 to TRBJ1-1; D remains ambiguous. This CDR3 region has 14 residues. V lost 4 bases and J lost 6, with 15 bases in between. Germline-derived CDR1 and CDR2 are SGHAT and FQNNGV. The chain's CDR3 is CASSSTDLRAEAFF. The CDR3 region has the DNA TGTGCCAGCAGCTCTACTGACCTGAGGGCTGAAGCTTTCTTT. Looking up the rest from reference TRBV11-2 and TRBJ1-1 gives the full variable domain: EAGVAQSPRYKIIEKRQSVAFWCNPISGHATLYWYQQILGQGPKLLIQFQNNGVVDDSQLPKDRFSAERLKGVDSTLKIQPAKLEDSAVYLCASSSTDLRAEAFFGQGTRLTVV.

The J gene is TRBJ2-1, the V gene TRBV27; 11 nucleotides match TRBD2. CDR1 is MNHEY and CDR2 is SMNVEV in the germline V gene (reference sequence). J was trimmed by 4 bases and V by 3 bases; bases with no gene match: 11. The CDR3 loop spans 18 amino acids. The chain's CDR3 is CASSFRPGGLAGYNEQFF. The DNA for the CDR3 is TGTGCCAGCAGTTTCCGTCCCGGTGGACTAGCGGGTTACAATGAGCAGTTCTTC.

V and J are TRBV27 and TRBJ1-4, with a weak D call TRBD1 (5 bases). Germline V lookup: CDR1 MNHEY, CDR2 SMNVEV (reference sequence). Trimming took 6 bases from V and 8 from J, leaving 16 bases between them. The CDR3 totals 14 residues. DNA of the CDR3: TGTGCCAGCAGAGAAGCTGGGGCACGGGAAAAACTGTTTTTT. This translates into CASREAGAREKLFF.

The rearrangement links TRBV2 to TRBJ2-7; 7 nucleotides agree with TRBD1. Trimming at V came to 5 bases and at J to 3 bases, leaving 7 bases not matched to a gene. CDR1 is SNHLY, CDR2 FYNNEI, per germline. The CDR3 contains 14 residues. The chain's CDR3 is CASSKPTGLYEQYF. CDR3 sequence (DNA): TGTGCCAGCAGTAAACCGACAGGGCTCTACGAGCAGTACTTC.

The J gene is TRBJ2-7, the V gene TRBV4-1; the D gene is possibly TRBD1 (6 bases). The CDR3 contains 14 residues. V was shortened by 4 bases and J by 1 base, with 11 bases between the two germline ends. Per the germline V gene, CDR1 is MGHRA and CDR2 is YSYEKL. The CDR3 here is CASSPIRGSYEQYF. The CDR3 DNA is TGCGCCAGCAGCCCTATAAGGGGGTCCTACGAGCAGTACTTC.

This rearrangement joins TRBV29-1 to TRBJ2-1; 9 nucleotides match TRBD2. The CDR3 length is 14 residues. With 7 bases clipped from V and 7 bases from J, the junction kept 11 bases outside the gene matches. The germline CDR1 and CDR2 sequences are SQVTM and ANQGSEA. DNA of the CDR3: TGCAGCGCGCGGCGGGAGGGATTGTTAAATGAGCAGTTCTTC. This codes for CSARREGLLNEQFF.

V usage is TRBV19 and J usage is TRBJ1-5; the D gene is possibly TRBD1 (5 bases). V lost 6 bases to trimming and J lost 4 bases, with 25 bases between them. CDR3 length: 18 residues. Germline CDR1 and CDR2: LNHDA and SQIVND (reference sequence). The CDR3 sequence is CASRKSVGGVFSNQPQHF. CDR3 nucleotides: TGTGCCAGTAGGAAATCGGTCGGGGGAGTATTTTCTAATCAGCCCCAGCATTTT.

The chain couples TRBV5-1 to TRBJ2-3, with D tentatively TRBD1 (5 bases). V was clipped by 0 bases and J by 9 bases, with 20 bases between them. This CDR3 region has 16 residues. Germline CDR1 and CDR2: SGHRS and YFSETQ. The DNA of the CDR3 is TGCGCCAGCAGCTTGGGACAGTCTACTTATCAAGGGACGCAGTATTTT. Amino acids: CASSLGQSTYQGTQYF.

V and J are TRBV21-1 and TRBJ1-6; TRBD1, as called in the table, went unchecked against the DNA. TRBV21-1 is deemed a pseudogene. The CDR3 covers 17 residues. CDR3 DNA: TGTGCCAGCAGTGATTGCAACAGTCGGTTCTATAATTCACCCCTCCACTTT. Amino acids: CASSDCNSRFYNSPLHF.

The CDR3 DNA reads as TGTGCCAGCAGTTTTGGTCTAGCGGGAGGATCTTTCACCTACGAGCAGTACTTC. Translation gives CASSFGLAGGSFTYEQYF. The rearrangement uses TRBV28 and TRBJ2-7; 11 bases line up with TRBD2. Per the germline V gene, CDR1 is MDHEN and CDR2 is SYDVKM. V lost 3 bases to trimming and J lost 2 bases; unmatched junction nucleotides: 12. This CDR3 has 18 amino acids.

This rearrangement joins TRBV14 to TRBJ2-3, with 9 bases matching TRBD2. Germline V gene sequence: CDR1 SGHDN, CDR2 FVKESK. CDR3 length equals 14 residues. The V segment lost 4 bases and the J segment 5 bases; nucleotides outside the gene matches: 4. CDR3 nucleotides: TGTGCCAGCAGCCGACTAGCGGATGGAGATACGCAGTATTTT. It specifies CASSRLADGDTQYF.

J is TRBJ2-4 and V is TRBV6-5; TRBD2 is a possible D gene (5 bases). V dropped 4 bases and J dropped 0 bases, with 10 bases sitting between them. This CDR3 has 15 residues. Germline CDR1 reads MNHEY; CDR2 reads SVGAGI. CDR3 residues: CASSLLVQAKNIQYF. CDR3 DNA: TGTGCCAGCAGTTTACTAGTCCAAGCCAAAAACATTCAGTACTTC.

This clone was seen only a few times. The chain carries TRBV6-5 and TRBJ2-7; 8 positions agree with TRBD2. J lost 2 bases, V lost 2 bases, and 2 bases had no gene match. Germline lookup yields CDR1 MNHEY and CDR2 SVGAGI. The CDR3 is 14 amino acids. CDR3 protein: CASSYTAGAYEQYF. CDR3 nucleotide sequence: TGTGCCAGCAGTTACACAGCGGGAGCCTACGAGCAGTACTTC.

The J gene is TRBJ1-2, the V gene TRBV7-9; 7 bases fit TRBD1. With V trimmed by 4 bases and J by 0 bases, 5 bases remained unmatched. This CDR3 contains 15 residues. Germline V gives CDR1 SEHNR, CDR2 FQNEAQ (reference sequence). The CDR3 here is CASSSGTEANYGYTF. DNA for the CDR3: TGTGCCAGCAGCTCTGGGACAGAAGCTAACTATGGCTACACCTTC.

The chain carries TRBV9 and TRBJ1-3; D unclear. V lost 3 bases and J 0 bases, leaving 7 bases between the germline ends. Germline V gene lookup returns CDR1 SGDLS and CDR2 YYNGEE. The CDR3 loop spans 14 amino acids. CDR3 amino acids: CASSAESSGNTIYF. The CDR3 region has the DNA TGTGCCAGCAGCGCCGAGAGCTCTGGAAACACCATATATTTT.

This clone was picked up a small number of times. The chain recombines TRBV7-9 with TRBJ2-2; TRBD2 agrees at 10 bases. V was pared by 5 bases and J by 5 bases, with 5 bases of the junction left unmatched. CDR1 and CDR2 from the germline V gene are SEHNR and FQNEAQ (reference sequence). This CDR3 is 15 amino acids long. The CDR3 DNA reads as TGTGCCAGCAGCGGAGGACTAGCGGAGACCGGGGAGCTGTTTTTT. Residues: CASSGGLAETGELFF.

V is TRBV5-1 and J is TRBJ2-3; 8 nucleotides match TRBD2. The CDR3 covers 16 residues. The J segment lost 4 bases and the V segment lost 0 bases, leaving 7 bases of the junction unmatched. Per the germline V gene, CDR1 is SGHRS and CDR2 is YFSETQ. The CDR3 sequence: CASSLVRAGDPDTQYF. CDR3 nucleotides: TGCGCCAGCAGCTTGGTTCGAGCGGGAGACCCAGATACGCAGTATTTT.